Below, 24 T cell receptor beta chains from the same sample are listed, as sequenced in a study of cytomegalovirus exposure and HLA in healthy donors. The PCR used 60 Vbeta and 13 Jbeta primers. Assay: immunoSEQ multiplex PCR; the TCRdb copy retains only in-frame clones and omits some. There are about 270,000 clones in the sample; roughly two thirds occur only once, and about 2.2% lies in the top ten. The sequenced sample was PBMCs. The receptor source for this set is a female donor in good health and CMV-seronegative.

The genes are TRBV7-9 and TRBJ2-5; D is uncertain. Trimming stripped 3 bases from V and 5 bases from J, with 13 bases between. CDR3 length: 14 residues. Germline CDR1 SEHNR, CDR2 FQNEAQ (reference sequence). CDR3 nucleotide sequence: TGTGCCAGCAGCTTCTACCCTTGGAGCGAGACCCAGTACTTC. It translates to CASSFYPWSETQYF. The whole variable domain, remainder taken from reference TRBV7-9 and TRBJ2-5, is DTGVSQNPRHKITKRGQNVTFRCDPISEHNRLYWYRQTLGQGPEFLTYFQNEAQLEKSRLLSDRFSAERPKGSFSTLEIQRTEQGDSAMYLCASSFYPWSETQYFGPGTRLLVL.

This clone was recorded only once. The chain joins TRBV7-8 to TRBJ2-2; 9 bases are shared with TRBD2. The V segment lost 5 bases and the J segment 5 bases; nucleotides outside the gene matches: 9. The CDR3 is 16 amino acids. CDR1 and CDR2 from the germline V gene are SGHVS and FQNEAQ. The chain's CDR3 is CASSPLAGKVTGELFF. The CDR3 DNA sequence: TGTGCCAGCAGCCCCCTAGCGGGAAAGGTTACCGGGGAGCTGTTTTTT.

The gene calls are TRBV7-9 and TRBJ2-1; TRBD2 aligns across 7 bases. From germline, CDR1 is SEHNR and CDR2 FQNEAQ (reference sequence). V shed 5 bases and J 1 base; nucleotides not matched to a gene: 8. This CDR3 region has 16 residues. The CDR3 nucleotides read TGTGCCAGCAGCCCTGCCCCTAGCGGTTCCTACAATGAGCAGTTCTTC. The encoded protein is CASSPAPSGSYNEQFF.

The rearrangement uses TRBV6-1 and TRBJ2-1; TRBD2 might be the D (5 bases). The CDR3 consists of 11 residues. Germline V gene data show CDR1 as MNHNS and CDR2 as SASEGT. V was clipped by 10 bases and J by 12 bases, with 16 bases between them. The CDR3 reads CATEDLNPQFF. CDR3 DNA sequence: TGTGCCACGGAGGACCTGAACCCGCAGTTCTTC.

This clone has more than one count but fewer than ten. The genes are TRBV4-1 and TRBJ1-5, with D possibly matching TRBD1 (6 bases). CDR1 and CDR2 from the germline V gene are MGHRA and YSYEKL. The CDR3 extends over 14 amino acids. The V gene lost 0 bases and the J gene lost 9 bases, with 12 bases spanning the gap. Here the CDR3 DNA reads TGCGCCAGCAGCCAAGATAGGGGGGGCCGGCCCCAGCATTTT. It codes for CASSQDRGGRPQHF.

The chain links TRBV9 to TRBJ1-2; D ambiguous. V lost 4 bases and J 8 bases, leaving 9 bases between the germline ends. CDR1 SGDLS and CDR2 YYNGEE come from the germline V gene. This CDR3 is 11 amino acids long. The CDR3 sequence is CASSPIPGYTF. The CDR3 DNA reads as TGTGCCAGCAGCCCTATCCCGGGCTACACCTTC.

The chain couples TRBV7-9 to TRBJ2-7; TRBD2 matches 16 bases. CDR3 length equals 19 residues. The trim removed 5 bases at V and 7 bases at J, leaving 17 bases unmatched. Germline CDR1 and CDR2: SEHNR and FQNEAQ (reference sequence). The CDR3 nucleotides are TGTGCCAGCAGCGGCGAGGGACTAGCGGGAGGGCCAGGACTGAGAGAGCAGTACTTC. It encodes CASSGEGLAGGPGLREQYF. The full variable domain, its missing parts supplied by reference TRBV7-9 and TRBJ2-7, is DTGVSQNPRHKITKRGQNVTFRCDPISEHNRLYWYRQTLGQGPEFLTYFQNEAQLEKSRLLSDRFSAERPKGSFSTLEIQRTEQGDSAMYLCASSGEGLAGGPGLREQYFGPGTRLTVT.

The V gene is TRBV5-8, the J gene TRBJ2-1; 8 nucleotides align to TRBD2. Looked up from germline, CDR1 is SGHTS and CDR2 is YDEGEE. Trimming took 4 bases from V and 0 from J; bases not matched to a gene: 9. The CDR3 is made up of 17 amino acids. CDR3 loop: CASSPTPLAASYNEQFF. In nucleotides, the CDR3 is TGTGCCAGCAGCCCGACCCCACTAGCGGCCTCCTACAATGAGCAGTTCTTC.

This chain connects TRBV19 to TRBJ2-2; D gene ambiguous. Germline assignment: CDR1 LNHDA and CDR2 SQIVND (reference sequence). Trimming cost V 8 bases and J 7 bases, with 8 bases left between them. The CDR3 consists of 11 residues. CDR3 nucleotide sequence: TGTGCCAGTGGCAAGTTCGGGGAGCTGTTTTTT. Protein: CASGKFGELFF.

In DNA, the CDR3 is TGTGCCAGCAGTGAATATGAGGGGGTTAATGAAAAACTGTTTTTT. Protein product: CASSEYEGVNEKLFF. This rearrangement joins TRBV25-1 to TRBJ1-4, with D perhaps matching TRBD1 (6 bases). Germline CDR1 is MGHDK and CDR2 is SYGVNS. This CDR3 has 15 residues. Trimming took off 0 bases at V and 4 bases at J, with 9 bases between the two ends. The full variable domain, completed using reference TRBV25-1 and TRBJ1-4, is EADIYQTPRYLVIGTGKKITLECSQTMGHDKMYWYQQDPGMELHLIHYSYGVNSTEKGDLSSESTVSRIRTEHFPLTLESARPSHTSQYLCASSEYEGVNEKLFFGSGTQLSVL.

V usage is TRBV5-6 and J usage is TRBJ2-5; TRBD2 agrees at 8 bases. CDR1 is SGHDT, CDR2 YYEEEE, per germline. V shed 6 bases and J 4 bases; nucleotides not matched to a gene: 11. CDR3 length: 15 amino acids. This CDR3 reads CASKLAGGARETQYF. The CDR3 nucleotides read TGTGCCAGCAAGCTTGCCGGGGGGGCGCGAGAGACCCAGTACTTC. Using reference TRBV5-6 and TRBJ2-5 for the parts outside the CDR3, the full variable domain is DAGVTQSPTHLIKTRGQQVTLRCSPKSGHDTVSWYQQALGQGPQFIFQYYEEEERQRGNFPDRFSGHQFPNYSSELNVNALLLGDSALYLCASKLAGGARETQYFGPGTRLLVL.

The rearrangement links TRBV7-9 to TRBJ1-5; 8 bases are shared with TRBD1. Looked up from germline, CDR1 is SEHNR and CDR2 is FQNEAQ (reference sequence). Trimming took 1 base from V and 7 from J; bases not matched to a gene: 3. This CDR3 is 14 amino acids long. The CDR3 here is CASSLGTGLQPQHF. CDR3 nucleotides: TGTGCCAGCAGCTTAGGGACAGGGCTGCAGCCCCAGCATTTT. The complete variable domain, with remaining parts taken from reference TRBV7-9 and TRBJ1-5, reads DTGVSQNPRHKITKRGQNVTFRCDPISEHNRLYWYRQTLGQGPEFLTYFQNEAQLEKSRLLSDRFSAERPKGSFSTLEIQRTEQGDSAMYLCASSLGTGLQPQHFGDGTRLSIL.

The DNA of the CDR3 is TGTGCCAGCAGTCGACTGACAGGGCTCTACGAGCAGTACTTC. Its translation is CASSRLTGLYEQYF. The chain recombines TRBV28 with TRBJ2-7, with TRBD1 matching 7 bases. The V segment lost 5 bases and the J segment 3 bases; nucleotides outside the gene matches: 7. The CDR3 length is 14 residues. The germline V gene has CDR1 MDHEN and CDR2 SYDVKM.

Comments on this clone: Sequence at one end of the junction differs from germline and may be a read error. V usage is TRBV7-9 and J usage is TRBJ1-2; TRBD1 might be the D (5 bases). Germline V gene data show CDR1 as SEHNR and CDR2 as FQNEAQ (reference sequence). The length of the CDR3 is 14 residues. Here the CDR3 reads CSSSLSEGVGGYTF. CDR3 in DNA: TGTTCCAGCAGCTTATCCGAAGGGGTCGGGGGCTACACCTTC.

The chain joins TRBV27 to TRBJ2-7; 7 bases map to TRBD2. The V and J ends lost 7 bases and 4 bases, in that order; junction bases with no gene match: 7. The germline V gene encodes CDR1 MNHEY and CDR2 SMNVEV (reference sequence). The CDR3 contains 13 residues. The CDR3 bases are TGTGCCAGCAATTCGGCGGGAGTATACGAGCAGTACTTC. Its translation: CASNSAGVYEQYF.

On this clone itself: Relative to the germline gene, one junction end is altered; a read error may explain this. Additional DNA sequences in this sample encode the identical CDR3. V gene TRBV13 combines with J gene TRBJ1-1; no definite D call. The V gene's germline CDR1 is PRHDT and CDR2 FYEKMQ (reference sequence). The CDR3 extends over 18 amino acids. The DNA for the CDR3 is TGCGCCAGCAGCTTAGACTCTTGGGAGGGAGAGGCGAACACTGAAGCTTTCTTT. This translates into CASSLDSWEGEANTEAFF.

This clone has a handful of counts. The chain links TRBV18 to TRBJ2-7; 8 nucleotides agree with TRBD1. With 3 bases clipped from V and 3 bases from J, the junction kept 4 bases outside the gene matches. Germline CDR1 and CDR2: KGHSH and LQKENI. This CDR3 is built from 14 residues. Here the CDR3 reads CASSPWTGNYEQYF. In DNA form, the CDR3 reads TGTGCCAGCTCACCTTGGACAGGGAACTACGAGCAGTACTTC.

The CDR3 DNA sequence: TGTGCCAGTAGTAGGCTGGCTAACTATGGCTACACCTTC. Its translation: CASSRLANYGYTF. The chain has TRBV19 and TRBJ1-2; no definite D call. Trimming removed 4 bases at V and 0 bases at J, with 6 bases between. Per germline, CDR1 LNHDA and CDR2 SQIVND (reference sequence). The CDR3 extends over 13 amino acids.

This sequence joins TRBV21-1 and TRBJ2-5; TRBD2, the table's D call, was not compared with the DNA. TRBV21-1 is noted as a pseudogene. The CDR3 is 15 amino acids. The CDR3 sequence: CASSNSGPRGQTQYF. DNA for the CDR3: TGTGCCAGCAGCAATTCGGGCCCTCGAGGGCAGACCCAGTACTTC.

In DNA form, the CDR3 reads TGTGCCAGCAGCTTGGTCGGGGTACAAGAGACCCAGTACTTC. It encodes CASSLVGVQETQYF. The V gene is TRBV5-4, the J gene TRBJ2-5, with a tentative D call TRBD2 (5 bases). With 0 bases removed from V and 2 bases from J, the gap between germline ends came to 8 bases. The CDR3 contains 14 residues. Looked up from germline, CDR1 is SGHNT and CDR2 is YYREEE (reference sequence). Drawing the rest from reference TRBV5-4 and TRBJ2-5, the complete variable domain is ETGVTQSPTHLIKTRGQQVTLRCSSQSGHNTVSWYQQALGQGPQFIFQYYREEENGRGNFPPRFSGLQFPNYSSELNVNALELDDSALYLCASSLVGVQETQYFGPGTRLLVL.

Regarding this clone: It is likely a read error, because the conserved phenylalanine at the end of the CDR3 is missing. The genes are TRBV5-4 and TRBJ1-2; 10 nucleotides line up with TRBD1. V shed 4 bases, J shed 3 bases, and the junction held 6 bases outside the gene matches. Germline V CDR1 and CDR2: SGHNT, YYREEE (reference sequence). This CDR3 comprises 15 residues. As DNA, the CDR3 is TGTGCCAGCAGCGACAGGGGGCAGGCCCACTATGGCTACACCCTC. It encodes CASSDRGQAHYGYTL.

This clone has a handful of counts. The V gene is TRBV14, the J gene TRBJ2-7, with 8 nucleotides matching TRBD2. V lost 0 bases to trimming and J lost 7 bases; unmatched junction nucleotides: 11. CDR1 and CDR2 (germline): SGHDN, FVKESK. The CDR3 consists of 16 residues. The CDR3 is CASSQERLAGLWEQYF. The CDR3 DNA reads TGTGCCAGCAGCCAAGAACGGCTAGCGGGTTTGTGGGAGCAGTACTTC.

The chain has TRBV11-2 and TRBJ2-5; possible D gene TRBD2, 5 bases. Trimming removed 5 bases at V and 4 bases at J, with 11 bases between. Germline CDR1 SGHAT, CDR2 FQNNGV. The CDR3 spans 13 residues. The CDR3 DNA is TGTGCCAGCAGCACGAGGGTGGGAGAGACCCAGTACTTC. This codes for CASSTRVGETQYF.

The chain carries TRBV27 and TRBJ2-7; D perhaps matches TRBD1 (5 bases). CDR1 MNHEY and CDR2 SMNVEV come from the germline V gene (reference sequence). CDR3 size: 12 residues. Trimming cost V 6 bases and J 7 bases, with 13 bases left between them. The DNA of the CDR3 is TGTGCCAGCAGCCCAAACAGGTATGAGCAGTACTTC. Its protein product is CASSPNRYEQYF.